The clone carrying this T cell receptor beta chain appeared a few times. Trimming left V 0 bases short and J 0 bases short, with 8 bases between. Germline CDR1 reads LNHNV; CDR2 reads YYDKDF (reference sequence). This CDR3 region has 16 residues. This entry belongs to a study of blood T cell repertoires in COVID-19. Authors' data handling: Using reference gene primer amplification, nucleated cell counts were estimated. Clones were sequenced by immunoSEQ multiplex PCR, and TCRdb holds only the in-frame ones, with some missing. V and J calls and clone size follow that table, whereas D and trimming were derived from the DNA. Here the sample spans approximately 62,000 clones, 76% being singletons.

The sequence came from a woman between 45 and 65 years old with active or convalescent COVID-19. Sequenced input: peripheral blood. This chain connects TRBV15 to TRBJ1-4; D is undetermined. The CDR3 DNA is TGTGCCACCAGCAGAGATCGGGTGGCAACTAATGAAAAACTGTTTTTT. It specifies CATSRDRVATNEKLFF.